This record looks at one T cell receptor beta chain sequence and its context. The antigen this receptor binds is unknown. No per-base quality is available; no much larger clone lies one base away. The data stem from a study of molecular identifiers for immune sequencing clone quantification (dated by TCRdb to 2017 to 2018). The study in broad terms: For a replicate experiment, the RNA from either around 20,000 or 99,000 naive CD8 T cells was divided into five aliquots, and four of those aliquots went on to sequencing. This methods study benchmarked molecular-identifier clustering-based TCR repertoire sequencing (MIDCIRS) and TCR RNA copy counting, using CD8 T cells to do so. General findings and caveats noted by the study authors: Naive libraries contained spiked-in Jurkat TCR RNA (approximately ten copies' worth), which is not part of the donor repertoire. About 3 recovered TCR RNA copies per cell were obtained by modeling, versus approximately 9 by digital PCR, implying a capture efficiency of around 28%. In CMV-specific effector cells, clones with more than 20 RNA copies contained over 98% of molecules, whereas in naive cells such clones contained under 1% of molecules. When barcode sub-clustering was not used, chimeric consensus sequences inflated TCR diversity, with chimeras reaching as high as 47%. Highly expanded clone sizes could be underestimated because identical TCR molecules may share a barcode. Spiked-in Jurkat TCR RNA equal to a single cell's worth was reported to be detectable even within 1,100,000 naive CD8 T cells.

From the cysteine up to the phenylalanine, the CDR3 has a length of 12 residues. Kept here is only the CDR3 DNA, which spans 36 bases and is read in frame from base 1. From the germline V gene, CDR1 is SGHAT and CDR2 is FQNNGV. Trimming removed 3 bases from V and 8 bases from J, leaving 8 bases between the germline ends. Naive CD8 T cell libraries were made from 20,000 to 1,000,000 sorted cells using 10%, 30% or 50% of purified RNA. Naive CD8 T cells, defined as CD8+CD4-CCR7+CD45RA+, were FACS-sorted into RLT Plus buffer on a BD FACSAria II. To test detection sensitivity, Jurkat RNA equivalent to roughly eleven TCR copies was spiked into samples of roughly 18,000-1,000,000 naive CD8 T cells. CD8 T cells were enriched using RosetteSep CD8+ T Cell Enrichment Cocktail and Ficoll-Paque, and the enriched cells then underwent ACK red cell lysis. The receptor library was made with PCR. TCRdb names NextSeq 500 as the instrument used. Bulk TCR libraries were prepared as previously described, using TCR primers listed in Table S5. Purification of total RNA was performed with the Qiagen AllPrep DNA/RNA kit. Before analysis, reads from multiple sequencing runs of one library were combined. Per the authors' processing: Reads were retained only if the reads had an exact TCR constant sequence, and the retained reads were trimmed to 150 nt and grouped according to their 12-nt molecular barcodes. Reads inside each barcode group were sub-clustered using a 15% Levenshtein threshold, and a quality-weighted consensus sequence was constructed for each RNA molecule. Non-functional sequences were filtered out, along with any lower-count sequence sitting one edit away from another sequence. Barcode sub-clusters with fewer than 20% of the maximum read count were removed, based on fitting two negative binomial distributions. TCRdb trimmed public reads at Q25 via fastp, called clones via MiXCR and kept in-frame beta chains. Each CDR3 protein appears once, grouped with its most common genes and DNA. In this record, the V and J calls reflect TCRdb's handling and not the investigators' own analysis. This sample is represented by about 320,000 distinct CDR3 sequences; 24% of them were singletons. The ten largest clones represent 0.74% of the sample.

This clonotype was sampled from a human donor in good health. Some libraries in this study had Jurkat cell RNA spiked in. The sequence links TRBV11-2 to TRBJ2-1; no D segment can be confidently identified. The sample comprised naive CD8+ T cells from blood, with Jurkat cell RNA spiked in. Per the publication, the cell subset or site label means: FACS-sorted CD8+CD4-CCR7+CD45RA+ naive T cells. In nucleotides, the sequence is TGTGCCAGCAGCTTTTGGGGTCATGAGCAGTTCTTC. It translates as CASSFWGHEQFF.